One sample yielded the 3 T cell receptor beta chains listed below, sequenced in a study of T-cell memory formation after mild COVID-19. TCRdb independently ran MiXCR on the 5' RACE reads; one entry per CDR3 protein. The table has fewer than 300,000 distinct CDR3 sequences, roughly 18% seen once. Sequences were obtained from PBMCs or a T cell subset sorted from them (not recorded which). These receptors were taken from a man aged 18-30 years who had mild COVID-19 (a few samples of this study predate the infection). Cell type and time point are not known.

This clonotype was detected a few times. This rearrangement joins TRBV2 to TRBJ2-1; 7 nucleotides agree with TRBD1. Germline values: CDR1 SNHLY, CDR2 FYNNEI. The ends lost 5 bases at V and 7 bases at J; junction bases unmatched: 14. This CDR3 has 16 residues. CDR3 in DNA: TGTGCCAGCAGTCTCCACGACAGGGTGAATAGGAATGAGCAGTTCTTC. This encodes CASSLHDRVNRNEQFF. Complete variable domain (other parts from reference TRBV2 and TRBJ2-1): EPEVTQTPSHQVTQMGQEVILRCVPISNHLYFYWYRQILGQKVEFLVSFYNNEISEKSEIFDDQFSVERPDGSNFTLKIRSTKLEDSAMYFCASSLHDRVNRNEQFFGPGTRLTVL.

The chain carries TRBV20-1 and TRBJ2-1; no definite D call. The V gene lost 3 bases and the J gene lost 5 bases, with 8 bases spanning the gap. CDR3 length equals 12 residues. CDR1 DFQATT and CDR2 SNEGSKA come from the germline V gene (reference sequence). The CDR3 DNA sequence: TGCAGTGCTAGTTGGGTGGACAATGAGCAGTTCTTC. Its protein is CSASWVDNEQFF.

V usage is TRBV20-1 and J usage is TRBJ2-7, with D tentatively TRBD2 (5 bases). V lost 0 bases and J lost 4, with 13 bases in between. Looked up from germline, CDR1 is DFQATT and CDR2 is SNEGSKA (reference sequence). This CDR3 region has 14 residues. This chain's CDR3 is CSARDLGGYYEQYV. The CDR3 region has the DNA TGCAGTGCTAGAGATCTCGGCGGGTATTACGAGCAGTACGTC.